These 19 T cell receptor beta chains originate from one sample sequenced in a study of cytomegalovirus exposure and HLA in healthy donors. A multiplex PCR was run with 60 Vbeta primers and 13 Jbeta primers. Method: immunoSEQ multiplex PCR; TCRdb's copy keeps in-frame clones and lacks some. Among approximately 220,000 clones listed, approximately 79% were seen once. The specimen was PBMCs. These receptors all stem from a man younger than 30 in good health and CMV-seronegative.

DNA for the CDR3: TGTGCCAGCAGCCCAAATCCAGGGGGCGGTGCAACTAATGAAAAACTGTTTTTT. Its translation: CASSPNPGGGATNEKLFF. The chain combines TRBV7-9 with TRBJ1-4; TRBD1 matches 8 bases. This CDR3 spans 18 amino acids. J gave up 0 bases and V 5 bases, and 11 bases lay outside the gene matches. In germline, CDR1 is SEHNR, CDR2 FQNEAQ (reference sequence).

V is TRBV30 and J is TRBJ2-3; 8 bases agree with TRBD1. CDR3 size: 17 residues. V trimming: 7 bases; J trimming: 3 bases; junction bases outside the gene matches: 18. CDR1 GTSNPN and CDR2 SVGIG come from the germline V gene (reference sequence). CDR3 in amino acids: CAFRQGRPLNLTDTQYF. CDR3 coding DNA: TGTGCCTTCCGACAGGGGCGGCCCTTAAATTTGACAGATACGCAGTATTTT.

To note about this clone: Within the sample, other DNA sequences also encode this same CDR3. The rearrangement links TRBV7-6 to TRBJ1-1; tentative D call: TRBD1 (5 bases). Trimming removed 2 bases from V and 1 base from J, with 5 bases in between. The germline V gene encodes CDR1 SGHVS and CDR2 FNYEAQ. CDR3 size: 13 residues. The CDR3 DNA reads as TGTGCCAGCAGCTTAACAGGGAACACTGAAGCTTTCTTT. Amino acid sequence: CASSLTGNTEAFF.

At least ten counts were recorded for this clone. This sequence joins TRBV5-5 and TRBJ1-1; tentatively, D is TRBD1 (5 bases). The CDR3 contains 15 residues. Germline CDR1 SGHKS, CDR2 YYEKEE (reference sequence). Trimming removed 1 base at V and 3 bases at J, with 13 bases between. The DNA for the CDR3 is TGTGCCAGCAGCTTGTTGGGGCGCATGGACACTGAAGCTTTCTTT. Encoded protein: CASSLLGRMDTEAFF.

This clone was counted a single time. CDR3 in DNA: TGTGCCAGCAGCCTTGGAGGGGGCGATCAGCCCCAGCATTTT. Residues: CASSLGGGDQPQHF. V and J are TRBV13 and TRBJ1-5, with 7 bases matching TRBD1. Germline CDR1 PRHDT, CDR2 FYEKMQ (reference sequence). Trimming at V came to 5 bases and at J to 5 bases, leaving 6 bases not matched to a gene. CDR3 length: 14 residues. The variable domain in full, with the rest retrieved from reference TRBV13 and TRBJ1-5, is AAGVIQSPRHLIKEKRETATLKCYPIPRHDTVYWYQQGPGQDPQFLISFYEKMQSDKGSIPDRFSAQQFSDYHSELNMSSLELGDSALYFCASSLGGGDQPQHFGDGTRLSIL.

The genes are TRBV30 and TRBJ1-2, with 7 bases identical to TRBD1. Trimming cost V 3 bases and J 6 bases; bases outside gene matches: 7. Germline CDR1 GTSNPN, CDR2 SVGIG (reference sequence). The CDR3 spans 13 residues. Here the CDR3 reads CAWSLDRTDGYTF. The CDR3 coding sequence is TGTGCCTGGAGCCTGGACAGGACAGATGGCTACACCTTC.

The rearrangement links TRBV7-6 to TRBJ1-3; the D is unclear. Germline V lookup: CDR1 SGHVS, CDR2 FNYEAQ. Deletions cut 4 bases from V and 4 bases from J, with 2 bases between. The CDR3 consists of 11 residues. CDR3 region: CASSSGNTIYF. In DNA form, the CDR3 reads TGTGCCAGCAGCTCAGGAAACACCATATATTTT. The full variable domain, completed using reference TRBV7-6 and TRBJ1-3, is GAGVSQSPRYKVTKRGQDVALRCDPISGHVSLYWYRQALGQGPEFLTYFNYEAQQDKSGLPNDRFSAERPEGSISTLTIQRTEQRDSAMYRCASSSGNTIYFGEGSWLTVV.

The V gene is TRBV11-3, the J gene TRBJ1-4, with TRBD1 matching over 7 bases. V gave up 3 bases and J gave up 3 bases; unmatched junction bases: 4. CDR1 SGHNT and CDR2 YENEEA come from the germline V gene. This CDR3 is built from 15 residues. CDR3 amino acids: CASSFTGEANEKLFF. CDR3 nucleotides: TGTGCCAGCAGCTTTACAGGGGAAGCTAATGAAAAACTGTTTTTT.

This chain links TRBV5-4 with TRBJ2-7; 12 bases are shared with TRBD2. The CDR3 is 15 amino acids. The junction had 6 bases not matched to a gene; V was cut back by 5 bases and J by 3 bases. Germline CDR1 SGHNT, CDR2 YYREEE (reference sequence). CDR3 DNA sequence: TGTGCCAGCAGGGGGGGACTAGCGGGCAGCTACGAGCAGTACTTC. Amino acid sequence: CASRGGLAGSYEQYF.

The count of this clone is one. The chain couples TRBV7-2 to TRBJ2-7, with D perhaps matching TRBD2 (5 bases). This CDR3 region has 13 residues. Germline assignment: CDR1 SGHTA and CDR2 FQGNSA. V lost 4 bases, J lost 10 bases, and 17 bases lay in between. CDR3 nucleotide sequence: TGTGCCAGCAGCTCCTTTGGGGAGCTGAGTCAGTACTTC. It encodes CASSSFGELSQYF.

This clone occurred a few times. The chain recombines TRBV4-3 with TRBJ2-7; D possibly corresponds to TRBD1 (5 bases). Trimming shortened V by 0 bases and J by 5 bases, and 20 bases separated the two germline ends. Looked up from germline, CDR1 is LGHNA and CDR2 is YSLEER. The CDR3 has 17 amino acids. The CDR3 loop reads CASSQEGPQSGHHEQYF. The CDR3 DNA is TGCGCCAGCAGCCAAGAGGGGCCCCAATCAGGACACCACGAGCAGTACTTC.

A word on this clone: Other DNA sequences of this sample code for an identical CDR3. The chain joins TRBV7-3 to TRBJ1-1; D call uncertain. Trimming pared 1 base from V and 2 bases from J, leaving 5 bases between. Germline assignment: CDR1 SGHTA and CDR2 FQGTGA. The CDR3 is 13 residues long. Written as DNA, the CDR3 is TGTGCCAGCAGCTTAAAGCGAAACACTGAAGCTTTCTTT. This sequence encodes CASSLKRNTEAFF.

This clone was seen once. This chain connects TRBV11-2 to TRBJ2-7, with 8 bases matching TRBD1. Germline CDR1 is SGHAT and CDR2 is FQNNGV. V dropped 1 base and J dropped 4; count of bases not matched to a gene: 3. CDR3 length equals 14 residues. Here the CDR3 reads CASSLGTGLYEQYF. CDR3 bases: TGTGCCAGCAGCTTAGGGACAGGGCTTTACGAGCAGTACTTC.

This clone showed up just once. This chain joins TRBV7-3 and TRBJ2-5, with D possibly being TRBD2 (5 bases). Deletions cut 8 bases from V and 0 bases from J, with 13 bases between. Germline CDR1 and CDR2: SGHTA and FQGTGA. The CDR3 has 14 amino acids. In DNA form, the CDR3 reads TGTGCCAGCGGCCCGGACTCTAACCAAGAGACCCAGTACTTC. This encodes CASGPDSNQETQYF.

This chain links TRBV19 with TRBJ2-7; D is uncertain. This CDR3 region has 13 residues. The ends were cut back, 8 bases at V and 3 bases at J, with 14 bases in the middle. Germline V lookup: CDR1 LNHDA, CDR2 SQIVND (reference sequence). CDR3: CASGDGQFYEQYF. CDR3 in DNA: TGTGCCAGTGGTGATGGGCAGTTCTACGAGCAGTACTTC.

This chain joins TRBV5-8 and TRBJ2-7; 12 nucleotides line up with TRBD2. CDR3 length: 15 amino acids. Germline V gene data show CDR1 as SGHTS and CDR2 as YDEGEE. With 4 bases clipped from V and 2 bases from J, the junction kept 4 bases outside the gene matches. The CDR3 coding sequence is TGTGCCAGCAGCCGCCGGACTAGCGGGACCTACGAGCAGTACTTC. It specifies CASSRRTSGTYEQYF.

As concerns this clone: This sample includes further DNA sequences coding for the same CDR3. This chain links TRBV11-2 with TRBJ2-5; the D gene is possibly TRBD1 (6 bases). Trimming took 3 bases from V and 2 from J, leaving 10 bases between them. Germline lookup yields CDR1 SGHAT and CDR2 FQNNGV. The CDR3 runs 14 residues. The CDR3 protein is CASSLTGDQETQYF. DNA for the CDR3: TGTGCCAGCAGCTTGACAGGAGATCAAGAGACCCAGTACTTC.

This chain connects TRBV19 to TRBJ2-2; TRBD2 matches at 16 bases. V dropped 4 bases and J dropped 4; count of bases not matched to a gene: 6. This CDR3 contains 18 residues. Germline CDR1 LNHDA, CDR2 SQIVND (reference sequence). The chain's CDR3 is CASSTGLAGGPVTGELFF. CDR3 coding DNA: TGTGCCAGTAGTACGGGACTAGCGGGAGGGCCGGTCACCGGGGAGCTGTTTTTT.

This clone was detected only once. V and J are TRBV18 and TRBJ2-7; a possible D gene is TRBD1 (7 bases). Looked up from germline, CDR1 is KGHSH and CDR2 is LQKENI. This CDR3 contains 17 residues. Trimming removed 1 base from V and 0 bases from J, with 16 bases in between. The CDR3 here is CASSPRRSGGSSYEQYF. DNA of the CDR3: TGTGCCAGCTCACCACGTCGATCAGGGGGGTCCTCCTACGAGCAGTACTTC.